These T cell receptor beta chains were read from a single sample in a study of blood T cell repertoires in COVID-19. Only in-frame clones appear in the TCRdb table, and some are missing; sequencing was by immunoSEQ multiplex PCR. The repertoire has approximately 50,000 clones, around 80% of them found once; the top ten carry about 25%. Sequenced: peripheral blood. These receptors originate from a man aged 65 to 79 with acute or convalescent COVID-19. Both conserved end residues are part of each CDR3. D genes are given only for firm matches. Rows may omit the clone size; those that give it use once, few, many or a size class.

J,D,V,size,CDR3,DNA
TRBJ1-2,TRBD1,TRBV4-3,NA,CASSQDRTGTRYTF,TGCGCCAGCAGCCAAGATAGGACAGGGACGCGCTACACCTTC
TRBJ2-7,TRBD1,TRBV6-6,few,CASSQGPRTGNLGEQYF,TGTGCCAGCAGTCAGGGGCCCCGGACAGGGAACCTTGGGGAGCAGTACTTC
TRBJ2-2,NA,TRBV2,NA,CASSGMGQSRYTGELFF,TGTGCCAGCAGTGGCATGGGACAAAGTCGGTACACCGGGGAGCTGTTTTTT
TRBJ1-2,NA,TRBV7-8,NA,CASSLGGGHLNYGYTF,TGTGCCAGCAGCTTAGGCGGGGGACACTTAAACTATGGCTACACCTTC
TRBJ1-5,NA,TRBV20-1,few,CSASSGDQPQHF,TGCAGTGCTAGTTCAGGGGATCAGCCCCAGCATTTT
TRBJ2-1,TRBD2,TRBV6-2/TRBV6-3,once,CASSSDIAGSSYNEQFF,TGTGCCAGCAGTTCAGATATAGCGGGAAGCTCCTACAATGAGCAGTTCTTC
TRBJ1-6,TRBD1,TRBV30,NA,CAWSLGTGADSPLHF,TGTGCCTGGAGTCTAGGGACAGGGGCTGATTCACCCCTCCACTTT
TRBJ1-2,NA,TRBV3-1/TRBV3-2,NA,CASSQAGGRLLGYTF,TGTGCCAGCAGCCAAGCGGGGGGTAGGCTCCTTGGCTACACCTTC
TRBJ1-3,TRBD1,TRBV3-1/TRBV3-2,NA,CASSQDQDRGGNTIYF,TGTGCCAGCAGCCAAGATCAAGACAGGGGCGGAAACACCATATATTTT
TRBJ1-1,NA,TRBV19,NA,CASSIGGPTEAFF,TGTGCCAGTAGTATAGGAGGGCCCACTGAAGCTTTCTTT
TRBJ1-5,TRBD1,TRBV30,NA,CAWSRDRGRAEPQHF,TGTGCCTGGAGCCGGGACAGGGGGCGGGCAGAGCCCCAGCATTTT
TRBJ1-1,TRBD1,TRBV7-3,NA,CASSFRDRVSSSAFF,TGTGCCAGCAGCTTCCGGGACAGGGTCTCCTCGTCGGCTTTCTTT
TRBJ2-7,TRBD1,TRBV6-5,NA,CASSRDRGYEQYF,TGTGCCAGCAGTCGGGACAGGGGCTACGAGCAGTACTTC
TRBJ1-4,NA,TRBV2,NA,CASRVRGGLDEKLFF,TGTGCCAGCAGGGTTCGGGGGGGCCTCGATGAAAAACTGTTTTTT
TRBJ2-1,NA,TRBV9,NA,CASSPLQNEGNEQFF,TGTGCCAGCAGCCCGCTACAGAACGAGGGCAATGAGCAGTTCTTC
TRBJ1-2,NA,TRBV6-5,NA,CASSVTAYGYTF,TGTGCCAGCAGCGTGACAGCTTATGGCTACACCTTC
TRBJ1-5,NA,TRBV6-5,NA,CASSYSMSNQPQHF,TGTGCCAGCAGTTACTCTATGAGCAATCAGCCCCAGCATTTT
TRBJ1-6,TRBD1,TRBV23-1,NA,CASNGTDANSPLHF,TGCGCCAGCAACGGGACAGACGCTAATTCACCCCTCCACTTT
TRBJ2-7,TRBD1,TRBV7-2,NA,CASRRGTGGFSSYEQYF,TGTGCCAGCAGAAGGGGGACAGGGGGTTTCAGCTCCTACGAGCAGTACTTC
TRBJ2-5,NA,TRBV11-3,NA,CASSLAGTAQETQYF,TGTGCCAGCAGCCTTGCGGGGACAGCCCAAGAGACCCAGTACTTC
TRBJ1-4,NA,TRBV6-5,NA,CASAERREKLFF,TGTGCCAGCGCCGAGCGTCGTGAAAAACTGTTTTTT
TRBJ1-2,TRBD1,TRBV19,NA,CASTRTGPANYGYTF,TGTGCCAGTACCCGGACAGGGCCAGCTAACTATGGCTACACCTTC
TRBJ1-2,TRBD1,TRBV18,NA,CASSPDRVGGYTF,TGTGCCAGCTCACCTGACAGGGTGGGCGGCTACACCTTC
TRBJ1-4,NA,TRBV19,NA,CASSRTEGTTNEKLFF,TGTGCCAGTAGTAGGACGGAGGGGACGACTAATGAAAAACTGTTTTTT
TRBJ2-2,TRBD2,TRBV7-2,NA,CASSLLAGETGELFF,TGTGCCAGCAGCTTACTAGCGGGGGAAACCGGGGAGCTGTTTTTT
TRBJ1-5,NA,TRBV5-4,once,CASRPAGAGGPDQPQHF,TGTGCCAGCAGGCCCGCGGGGGCCGGAGGGCCCGATCAGCCCCAGCATTTT
TRBJ2-1,TRBD2,TRBV19,NA,CASSIDLGAGASYNEQFF,TGTGCCAGTAGTATAGATCTGGGAGCGGGGGCCTCTTACAATGAGCAGTTCTTC
TRBJ2-1,TRBD2,TRBV7-2,NA,CASSPQAGLYNEQFF,TGTGCCAGCAGCCCCCAAGCGGGACTTTACAATGAGCAGTTCTTC
TRBJ2-3,TRBD2,TRBV6-6,NA,CASSTGLAVADTQYF,TGTGCCAGCAGTACCGGACTAGCGGTTGCAGATACGCAGTATTTT
TRBJ2-3,TRBD2,TRBV5-1,NA,CATRAAGGSTDTQYF,TGCGCCACCCGTGCGGCGGGAGGTAGCACAGATACGCAGTATTTT
TRBJ2-2,TRBD1,TRBV6-5,NA,CASSSTGQRYTGELFF,TGTGCCAGCAGTTCCACGGGACAGAGATACACCGGGGAGCTGTTTTTT
TRBJ2-5,NA,TRBV5-1,NA,CASSLDQGQETQYF,TGCGCCAGCAGCTTGGACCAGGGTCAAGAGACCCAGTACTTC
TRBJ2-1,NA,TRBV6-6,once,CASSYRGSVEEQFF,TGTGCCAGCAGTTACCGGGGTAGCGTAGAAGAGCAGTTCTTC
TRBJ2-7,TRBD1,TRBV2,NA,CASRRGTGASGQYF,TGTGCCAGCAGGAGGGGGACAGGGGCTTCGGGGCAGTACTTC